This T cell receptor beta chain was recorded in a study of blood T cells in healthy people across ages. Broader study findings: Unsorted PBMC material precluded a definitive naive versus antigen-experienced comparison. Age brought a roughly linear fall in TCR beta diversity measured per million T cells. Long-lived donors carried more naive CD4+ cells and greater diversity than aged donors.

About this clonotype: Its target is unknown.

V shed 3 bases and J 9 bases; nucleotides not matched to a gene: 6. The CDR3 extends over 16 amino acids. CDR1 is SGHAT, CDR2 FQDESV, per germline (reference sequence). Using a J-beta primer mix together with a sample-barcoded 5' primer, a second PCR was run for about 6 to 12 cycles. Every cDNA molecule carried a tag from a template-switch adaptor bearing 12 random nucleotides. TCRdb reprocessed the 5' RACE reads with MiXCR, giving one entry per CDR3 protein. Among hundreds of thousands of distinct CDR3 sequences listed, roughly 49% were seen once. The specimen sequenced was blood. This chain joins TRBV11-1 and TRBJ2-1; 15 bases match TRBD2. The TCR was taken from a woman aged 55-70 years in good health. The CDR3 bases are TGTGCCAGCAGCTTCGGACTAGCGGGAGGGCCCGGTGAGCAGTTCTTC. Translation: CASSFGLAGGPGEQFF.